This TCR beta chain was identified in a study of lymphopenia after photon versus proton radiotherapy. The repertoire was sequenced with immunoSEQ multiplex PCR; TCRdb's copy has only in-frame clones and lacks some. The sample carries about 40,000 clones, around 84% recorded once. Germline CDR1 and CDR2: SGHRS and YFSETQ. The CDR3 is 17 amino acids. V lost 1 base, J lost 4 bases, and 9 bases stayed unmatched. With respect to this clone: Its antigen is currently unknown.

Study outcomes and limitations: Post-nadir diversity loss with photons came from oligoclonal expansion, particularly CD8+ Temra cells. Survival link was tested only in deceased patients; proton benefit remains a possibility. Larger post-nadir TCR diversity loss correlated inversely with survival in deceased patients.

V and J are TRBV5-1 and TRBJ2-7; the match to TRBD1 covers 12 bases. The sequence came from a woman aged 70 to 79 with pancreatic cancer. Some clones in this sample may be carry-over from other donors' samples. The sample was peripheral blood, taken from a patient treated with proton-based radiotherapy. The CDR3 DNA reads as TGCGCCAGCAGCTTGCCTAGGGGACAGGGGGCGGATTACGAGCAGTACTTC. Amino acids: CASSLPRGQGADYEQYF.